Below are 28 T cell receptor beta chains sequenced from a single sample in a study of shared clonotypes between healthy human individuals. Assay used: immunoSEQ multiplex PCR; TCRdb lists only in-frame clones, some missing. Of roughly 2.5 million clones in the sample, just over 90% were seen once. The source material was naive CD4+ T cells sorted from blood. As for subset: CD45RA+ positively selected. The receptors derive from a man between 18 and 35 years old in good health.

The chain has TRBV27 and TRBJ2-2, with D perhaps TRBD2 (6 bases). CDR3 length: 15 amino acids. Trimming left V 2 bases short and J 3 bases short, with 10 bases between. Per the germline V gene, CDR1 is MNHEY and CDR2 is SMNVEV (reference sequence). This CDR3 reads CASSLGRQYTGELFF. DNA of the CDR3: TGTGCCAGCAGTTTAGGGAGGCAGTACACCGGGGAGCTGTTTTTT.

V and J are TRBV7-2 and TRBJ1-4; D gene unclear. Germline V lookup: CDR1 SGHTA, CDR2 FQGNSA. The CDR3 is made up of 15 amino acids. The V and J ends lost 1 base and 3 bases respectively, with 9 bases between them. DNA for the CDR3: TGTGCCAGCAGCTTAGGTTCGGGCCCTAATGAAAAACTGTTTTTT. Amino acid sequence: CASSLGSGPNEKLFF.

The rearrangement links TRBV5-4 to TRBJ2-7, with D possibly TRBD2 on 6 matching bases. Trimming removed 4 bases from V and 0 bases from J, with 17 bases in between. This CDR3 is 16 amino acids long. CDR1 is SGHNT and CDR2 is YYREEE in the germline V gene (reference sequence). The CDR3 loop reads CASSPGGQGGSYEQYF. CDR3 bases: TGTGCCAGCAGCCCGGGCGGGCAGGGAGGCTCCTACGAGCAGTACTTC. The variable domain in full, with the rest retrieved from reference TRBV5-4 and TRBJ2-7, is ETGVTQSPTHLIKTRGQQVTLRCSSQSGHNTVSWYQQALGQGPQFIFQYYREEENGRGNFPPRFSGLQFPNYSSELNVNALELDDSALYLCASSPGGQGGSYEQYFGPGTRLTVT.

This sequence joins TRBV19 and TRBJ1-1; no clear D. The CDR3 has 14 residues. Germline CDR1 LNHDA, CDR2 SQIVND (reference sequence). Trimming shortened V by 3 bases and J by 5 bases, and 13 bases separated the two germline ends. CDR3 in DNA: TGTGCCAGTAGTATTGAGGGATACGGGACTGAAGCTTTCTTT. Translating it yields CASSIEGYGTEAFF.

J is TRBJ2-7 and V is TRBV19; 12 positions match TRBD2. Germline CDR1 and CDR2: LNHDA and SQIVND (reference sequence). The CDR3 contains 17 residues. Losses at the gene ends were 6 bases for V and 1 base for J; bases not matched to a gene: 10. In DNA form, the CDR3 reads TGTGCCAGTAGCCTTGGACTAGCGGGGCCGTTATCCTACGAGCAGTACTTC. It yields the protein CASSLGLAGPLSYEQYF.

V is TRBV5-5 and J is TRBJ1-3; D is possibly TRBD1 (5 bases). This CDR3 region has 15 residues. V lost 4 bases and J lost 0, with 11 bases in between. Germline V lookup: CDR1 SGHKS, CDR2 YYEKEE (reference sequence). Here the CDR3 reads CASSAGPVSGNTIYF. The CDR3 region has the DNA TGTGCCAGCAGCGCGGGACCTGTCTCTGGAAACACCATATATTTT.

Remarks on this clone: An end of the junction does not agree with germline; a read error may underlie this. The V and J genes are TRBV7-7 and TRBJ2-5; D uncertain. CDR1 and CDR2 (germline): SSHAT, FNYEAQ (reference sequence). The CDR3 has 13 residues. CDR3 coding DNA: TGTGCTAGCAGCTGGGCCGGCGAAGAGACCCAGTACTTC. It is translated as CASSWAGEETQYF.

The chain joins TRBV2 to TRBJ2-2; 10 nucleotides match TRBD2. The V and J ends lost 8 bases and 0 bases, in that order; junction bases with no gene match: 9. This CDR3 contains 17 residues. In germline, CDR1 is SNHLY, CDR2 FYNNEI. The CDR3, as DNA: TGTGCCAGCTCGGCTTTCCTAGCGGGGGCGAACACCGGGGAGCTGTTTTTT. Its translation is CASSAFLAGANTGELFF. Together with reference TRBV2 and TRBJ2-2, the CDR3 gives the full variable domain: EPEVTQTPSHQVTQMGQEVILRCVPISNHLYFYWYRQILGQKVEFLVSFYNNEISEKSEIFDDQFSVERPDGSNFTLKIRSTKLEDSAMYFCASSAFLAGANTGELFFGEGSRLTVL.

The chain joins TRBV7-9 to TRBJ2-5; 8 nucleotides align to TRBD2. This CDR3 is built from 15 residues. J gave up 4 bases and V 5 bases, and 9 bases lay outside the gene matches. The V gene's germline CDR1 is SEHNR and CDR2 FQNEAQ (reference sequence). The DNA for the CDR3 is TGTGCCAGCAGCCAAGCGCGGGGGGACGGAGAGACCCAGTACTTC. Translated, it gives CASSQARGDGETQYF.

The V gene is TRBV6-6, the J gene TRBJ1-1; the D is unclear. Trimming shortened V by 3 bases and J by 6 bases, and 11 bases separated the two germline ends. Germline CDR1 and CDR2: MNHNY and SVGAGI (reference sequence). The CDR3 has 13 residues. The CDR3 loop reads CASSYGSGPEAFF. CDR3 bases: TGTGCCAGCAGTTATGGGTCCGGACCTGAAGCTTTCTTT.

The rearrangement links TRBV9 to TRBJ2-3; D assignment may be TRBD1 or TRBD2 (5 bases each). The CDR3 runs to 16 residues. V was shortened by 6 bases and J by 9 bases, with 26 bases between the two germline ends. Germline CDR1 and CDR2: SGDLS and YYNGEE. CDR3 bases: TGTGCCAGCACCAAGGGAGCAGGGAAGAATGCTGAAACGCAGTATTTT. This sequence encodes CASTKGAGKNAETQYF.

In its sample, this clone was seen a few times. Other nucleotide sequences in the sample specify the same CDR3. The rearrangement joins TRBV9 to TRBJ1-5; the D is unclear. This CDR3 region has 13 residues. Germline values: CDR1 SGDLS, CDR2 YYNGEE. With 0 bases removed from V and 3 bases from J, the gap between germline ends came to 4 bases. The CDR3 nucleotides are TGTGCCAGCAGCGTAGGTCTCAATCAGCCCCAGCATTTT. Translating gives CASSVGLNQPQHF.

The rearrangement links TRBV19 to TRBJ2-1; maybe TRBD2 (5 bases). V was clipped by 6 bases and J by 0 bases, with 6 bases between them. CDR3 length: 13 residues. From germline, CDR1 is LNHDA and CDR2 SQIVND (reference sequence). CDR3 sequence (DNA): TGTGCCAGTAGCGGGAACTCCTACAATGAGCAGTTCTTC. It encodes CASSGNSYNEQFF.

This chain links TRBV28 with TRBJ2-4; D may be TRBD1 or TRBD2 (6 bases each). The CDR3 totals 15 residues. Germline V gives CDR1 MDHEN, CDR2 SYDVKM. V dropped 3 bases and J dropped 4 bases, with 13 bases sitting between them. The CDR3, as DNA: TGTGCCAGCAGTTTTCGCACGGGGGCGAAAAACATTCAGTACTTC. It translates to CASSFRTGAKNIQYF. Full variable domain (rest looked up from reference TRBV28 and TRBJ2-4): DVKVTQSSRYLVKRTGEKVFLECVQDMDHENMFWYRQDPGLGLRLIYFSYDVKMKEKGDIPEGYSVSREKKERFSLILESASTNQTSMYLCASSFRTGAKNIQYFGAGTRLSVL.

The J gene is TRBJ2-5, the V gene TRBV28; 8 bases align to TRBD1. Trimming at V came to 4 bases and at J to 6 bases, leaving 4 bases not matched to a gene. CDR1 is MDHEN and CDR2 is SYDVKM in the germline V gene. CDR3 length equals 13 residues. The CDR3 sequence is CASSSDRGKTQYF. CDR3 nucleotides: TGTGCCAGCAGTTCTGACAGGGGAAAGACCCAGTACTTC.

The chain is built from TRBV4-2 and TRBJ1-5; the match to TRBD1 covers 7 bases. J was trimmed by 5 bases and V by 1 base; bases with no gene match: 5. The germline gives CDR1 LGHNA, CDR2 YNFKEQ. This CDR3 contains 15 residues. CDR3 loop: CASSQAQGDDQPQHF. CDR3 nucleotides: TGTGCCAGCAGCCAAGCCCAGGGGGACGATCAGCCCCAGCATTTT.

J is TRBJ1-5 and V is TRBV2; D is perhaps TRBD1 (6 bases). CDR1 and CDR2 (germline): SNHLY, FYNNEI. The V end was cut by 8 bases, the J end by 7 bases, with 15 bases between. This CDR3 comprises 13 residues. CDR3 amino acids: CASEGEVGQPQHF. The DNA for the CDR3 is TGTGCCAGCGAGGGGGAGGTAGGACAGCCCCAGCATTTT.

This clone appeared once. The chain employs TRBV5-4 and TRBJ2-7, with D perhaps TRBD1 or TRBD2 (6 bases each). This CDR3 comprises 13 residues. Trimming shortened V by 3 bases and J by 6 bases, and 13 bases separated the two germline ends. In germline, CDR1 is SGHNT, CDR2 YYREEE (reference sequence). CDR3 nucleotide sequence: TGTGCCAGCAGCTCCCCGGGGGCGGGCGAGCAGTACTTC. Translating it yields CASSSPGAGEQYF.

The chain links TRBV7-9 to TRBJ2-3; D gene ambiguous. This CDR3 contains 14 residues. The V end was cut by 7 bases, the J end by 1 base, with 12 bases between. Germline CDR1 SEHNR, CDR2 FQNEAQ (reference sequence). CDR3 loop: CASTMLEGTDTQYF. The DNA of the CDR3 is TGTGCCAGCACAATGTTAGAGGGCACAGATACGCAGTATTTT.

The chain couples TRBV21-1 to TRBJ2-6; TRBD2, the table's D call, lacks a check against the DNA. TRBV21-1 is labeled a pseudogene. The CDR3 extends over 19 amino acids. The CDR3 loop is CASSNSGREGYGGANVLTF. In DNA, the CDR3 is TGTGCCAGCAGCAACTCTGGCAGGGAGGGGTATGGTGGGGCCAACGTCCTGACTTTC.

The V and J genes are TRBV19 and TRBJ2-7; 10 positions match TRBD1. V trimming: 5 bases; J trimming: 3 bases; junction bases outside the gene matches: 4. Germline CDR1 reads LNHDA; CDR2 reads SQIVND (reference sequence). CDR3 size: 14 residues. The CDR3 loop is CASSVDRGHYEQYF. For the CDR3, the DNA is TGTGCCAGTAGTGTTGACAGGGGGCACTACGAGCAGTACTTC. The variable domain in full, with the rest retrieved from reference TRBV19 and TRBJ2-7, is DGGITQSPKYLFRKEGQNVTLSCEQNLNHDAMYWYRQDPGQGLRLIYYSQIVNDFQKGDIAEGYSVSREKKESFPLTVTSAQKNPTAFYLCASSVDRGHYEQYFGPGTRLTVT.

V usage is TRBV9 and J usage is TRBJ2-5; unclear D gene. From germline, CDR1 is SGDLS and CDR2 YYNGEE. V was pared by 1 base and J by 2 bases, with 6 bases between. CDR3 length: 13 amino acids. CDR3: CASSVSWQETQYF. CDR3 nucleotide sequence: TGTGCCAGCAGCGTATCTTGGCAAGAGACCCAGTACTTC.

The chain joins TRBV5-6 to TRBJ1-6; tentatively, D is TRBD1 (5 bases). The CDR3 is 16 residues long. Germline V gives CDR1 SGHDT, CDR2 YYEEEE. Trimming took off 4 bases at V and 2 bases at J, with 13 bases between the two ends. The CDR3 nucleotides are TGTGCCAGCAGCCCCCCGAAAGGGGCCTATAATTCACCCCTCCACTTT. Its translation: CASSPPKGAYNSPLHF.

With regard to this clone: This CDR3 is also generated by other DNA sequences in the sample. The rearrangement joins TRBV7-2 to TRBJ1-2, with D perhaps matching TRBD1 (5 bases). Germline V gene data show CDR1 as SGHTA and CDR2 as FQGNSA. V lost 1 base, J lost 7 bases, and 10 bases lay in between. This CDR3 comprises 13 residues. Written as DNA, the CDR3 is TGTGCCAGCAGCTTAGGGTCGCAGGGTGGCTACACCTTC. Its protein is CASSLGSQGGYTF.

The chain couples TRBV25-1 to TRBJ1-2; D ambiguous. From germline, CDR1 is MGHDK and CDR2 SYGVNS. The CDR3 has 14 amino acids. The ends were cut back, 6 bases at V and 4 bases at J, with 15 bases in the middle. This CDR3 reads CASSGSRAAYGYTF. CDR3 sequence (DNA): TGTGCCAGCAGCGGCTCTCGGGCTGCCTATGGCTACACCTTC.

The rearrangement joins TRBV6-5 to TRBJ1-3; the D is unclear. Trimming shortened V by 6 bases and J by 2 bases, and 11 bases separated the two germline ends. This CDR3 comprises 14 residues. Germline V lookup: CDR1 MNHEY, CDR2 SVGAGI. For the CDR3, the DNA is TGTGCCAGCAGAGATGACATGCCTGGAAACACCATATATTTT. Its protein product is CASRDDMPGNTIYF.

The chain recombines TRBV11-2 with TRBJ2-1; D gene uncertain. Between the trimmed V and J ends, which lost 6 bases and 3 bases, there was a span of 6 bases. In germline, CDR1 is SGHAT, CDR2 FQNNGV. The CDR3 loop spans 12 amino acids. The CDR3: CASRPNYNEQFF. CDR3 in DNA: TGTGCCAGCAGACCGAACTACAATGAGCAGTTCTTC.

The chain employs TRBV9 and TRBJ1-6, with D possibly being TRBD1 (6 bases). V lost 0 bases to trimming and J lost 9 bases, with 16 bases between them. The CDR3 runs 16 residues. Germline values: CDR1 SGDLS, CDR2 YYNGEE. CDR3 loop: CASSVDGGHSSSPLHF. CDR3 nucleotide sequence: TGTGCCAGCAGCGTAGATGGGGGGCATAGTAGTTCACCCCTCCACTTT.